A selection of T cell receptor beta chains follows, all from one sample in a study of blood T cell repertoires in COVID-19. The assay was immunoSEQ multiplex PCR, and TCRdb's table has in-frame clones only and misses some. The profile shows 110,000 to 150,000 clones, around 90% of them singletons. Sequencing was done on a sample of peripheral blood. The receptor set was obtained from a man between 65 and 85 years old with acute or convalescent COVID-19. Each CDR3 is given with its conserved first and last residue. D genes are given only for firm matches. Clone size appears in some rows only: once, few, many, or a class for an expanded clone.

>TRBV10-2|TRBD2|once|TRBJ2-2
CASLEGVGTSGTGELFF
TGCGCCAGCCTTGAGGGTGTCGGGACTAGCGGCACCGGGGAGCTGTTTTTT
>TRBV27|TRBD2|.|TRBJ2-3
CASSFGTSGRSTQYF
TGTGCCAGCAGCTTCGGGACTAGCGGAAGAAGTACGCAGTATTTT
>TRBV2|.|.|TRBJ1-6
CASSEQGGTTNSPLHF
TGTGCCAGCAGTGAGCAAGGCGGAACTACGAATTCACCCCTCCACTTT
>TRBV6-1|.|few|TRBJ1-5
CASSEDAYRGNQPQHF
TGTGCCAGCAGTGAAGACGCCTACCGTGGCAATCAGCCCCAGCATTTT
>TRBV11-3|TRBD1|.|TRBJ2-3
CASSSRDSQGANTDTQYF
TGTGCCAGCAGCTCGCGAGACTCTCAGGGGGCGAACACAGATACGCAGTATTTT
>TRBV3-1/TRBV3-2|TRBD1|.|TRBJ1-5
CASSHKTGGNQPQHF
TGTGCCAGCAGCCATAAGACAGGGGGCAATCAGCCCCAGCATTTT
>TRBV12-3/TRBV12-4|.|.|TRBJ2-7
CASSPSQFAEQYF
TGTGCCAGCAGCCCTTCGCAGTTCGCCGAGCAGTACTTC
>TRBV6-5|TRBD1|.|TRBJ1-2
CASSDPRQGYGYTF
TGTGCCAGCAGCGACCCACGACAGGGCTATGGCTACACCTTC
>TRBV6-5|.|.|TRBJ2-7
CASRSDRDSPYEQYF
TGTGCCAGCAGATCCGACCGGGACTCTCCCTACGAGCAGTACTTC
>TRBV11-3|TRBD1|.|TRBJ2-7
CASSSPGQGRVDEQYF
TGTGCCAGCAGCTCGCCGGGACAGGGGCGAGTCGACGAGCAGTACTTC
>TRBV18|TRBD1|.|TRBJ2-7
CASSPPIAGGTYEQYF
TGTGCCAGCTCACCACCGATTGCAGGGGGCACCTACGAGCAGTACTTC
>TRBV6-5|.|.|TRBJ1-2
CASSKPGQGGYTF
TGTGCCAGCAGTAAACCAGGGCAGGGTGGCTACACCTTC
>TRBV11-2|TRBD2|.|TRBJ2-2
CASRPLRGRGTGELFF
TGTGCCAGCAGACCACTACGGGGGAGGGGCACCGGGGAGCTGTTTTTT
>TRBV12-5|.|.|TRBJ2-1
CASGFFREPYNEQFF
TGTGCTAGTGGTTTTTTCCGGGAACCCTACAATGAGCAGTTCTTC
>TRBV6-5|TRBD1|.|TRBJ1-2
CASRLSLTGSYGYTF
TGTGCCAGCAGACTTTCTTTGACAGGGAGCTATGGCTACACCTTC
>TRBV27|TRBD1|once|TRBJ2-2
CASSLWATGGDTGELFF
TGTGCCAGCAGTTTGTGGGCTACAGGGGGCGACACCGGGGAGCTGTTTTTT
>TRBV10-2|TRBD2|.|TRBJ2-7
CASILAGGLNYEQYF
TGCGCCAGCATACTAGCGGGAGGTCTCAACTACGAGCAGTACTTC
>TRBV19|TRBD2|.|TRBJ2-7
CASTSQRGSYEQYF
TGTGCCAGTACGTCCCAGCGGGGGTCCTACGAGCAGTACTTC
>TRBV2|.|.|TRBJ2-5
CASSTDRGGETQYF
TGTGCCAGCAGTACTGACAGGGGAGGGGAGACCCAGTACTTC
>TRBV19|.|.|TRBJ1-1
CASSMRNTEAFF
TGTGCCAGTAGTATGAGAAACACTGAAGCTTTCTTT
>TRBV5-6|.|.|TRBJ2-2
CARKLPQGSPNTGELFF
TGTGCCAGAAAGCTCCCCCAAGGGAGTCCAAACACCGGGGAGCTGTTTTTT
>TRBV6-5|TRBD1|.|TRBJ2-7
CASSPGTGRYEQYF
TGTGCCAGCAGTCCCGGGACAGGGAGGTACGAGCAGTACTTC
>TRBV24-1|TRBD2|few|TRBJ2-1
CATSDAASGGDKQQFF
TGTGCCACCAGTGATGCCGCTAGCGGAGGAGACAAACAACAGTTCTTC
>TRBV3-1/TRBV3-2|TRBD1|few|TRBJ1-4
CASSQDGGTGAEKLFF
TGTGCCAGCAGCCAAGATGGAGGGACAGGGGCCGAAAAACTGTTTTTT
>TRBV28|.|.|TRBJ1-4
CASSPSGGRSEKLFF
TGTGCCAGCAGTCCATCGGGGGGGAGGAGTGAAAAACTGTTTTTT
>TRBV10-3|TRBD2|.|TRBJ2-7
CAISRTSVSSYEQYF
TGTGCCATCAGTCGGACTAGCGTTAGCTCCTACGAGCAGTACTTC
>TRBV6-7|TRBD1|.|TRBJ2-1
CASSYYRDRRHNEQFF
TGTGCCAGCAGTTACTACCGGGACAGGAGACACAATGAGCAGTTCTTC
>TRBV5-1|.|.|TRBJ2-1
CASSLGGSVDEQFF
TGCGCCAGCAGCTTGGGAGGGAGTGTCGATGAGCAGTTCTTC
>TRBV14|.|.|TRBJ1-6
CASSLWLGAYSPLHF
TGTGCCAGCAGCCTCTGGTTGGGGGCTTATTCACCCCTCCACTTT
>TRBV5-6|TRBD1|.|TRBJ2-7
CASSLGDRGTEQYF
TGTGCCAGCAGCTTGGGGGACAGGGGGACCGAGCAGTACTTC
>TRBV15|TRBD2|.|TRBJ2-1
CATSRELAGGNNEQFF
TGTGCCACCAGCAGAGAACTAGCGGGGGGAAACAATGAGCAGTTCTTC